These T cell receptor beta chains were read from a single sample in a study of blood T cell repertoires in COVID-19. Sequenced by immunoSEQ multiplex PCR; TCRdb stores in-frame clones only, minus some. The repertoire holds approximately 150,000 clones, with roughly 82% as singletons. Material: peripheral blood. The receptors shown here come from a man in his sixties or seventies with acute or convalescent COVID-19. CDR3s include the opening cysteine and the closing phenylalanine or tryptophan. A D gene is named only where the DNA matches it firmly. Clone size is shown for a subset of rows, as once, few, many or a class of expanded clone.

clone_size,d_call,j_call,v_call,cdr3_nt,cdr3_aa
.,.,TRBJ2-6,TRBV2,TGTGCCAGCAAACGGAGCGGACTGCAATCGGGAGGGGCCAACGTCCTGACTTTC,CASKRSGLQSGGANVLTF
.,.,TRBJ2-5,TRBV9,TGTGCCAGCAGCCCAGGGTGGATTAAAGAGACCCAGTACTTC,CASSPGWIKETQYF
.,TRBD2,TRBJ2-3,TRBV28,TGTGCCAGCACACCTAGCGGCAGCACAGATACGCAGTATTTT,CASTPSGSTDTQYF
.,TRBD1,TRBJ1-2,TRBV10-2,TGCGCCAGCAGGGGGACAGTTGGTGGCTACACCTTC,CASRGTVGGYTF
.,.,TRBJ1-1,TRBV24-1,TGTGCCACCAGTGATGCTCGAAGGGGCAGGGACACTGAAGCTTTCTTT,CATSDARRGRDTEAFF
.,TRBD2,TRBJ2-5,TRBV6-5,TGTGCCAGCAGATCTAGCGGGAGGGGGGAGACCCAGTACTTC,CASRSSGRGETQYF
.,TRBD1,TRBJ1-5,TRBV18,TGTGCCAGCTCACCGACAGGGGGAAATCAGCCCCAGCATTTT,CASSPTGGNQPQHF
.,.,TRBJ1-1,TRBV6-5,TGTGCCAGCAGTTACCGGGGGGGGAACACTGAAGCTTTCTTT,CASSYRGGNTEAFF
.,TRBD2,TRBJ2-7,TRBV5-8,TGTGCCAGCAGCCTGACTAGCGGGAAACACGAGCAGTACTTC,CASSLTSGKHEQYF
once,TRBD2,TRBJ2-7,TRBV6-5,TGTGCCAGCAGTTCACGGACTAGCGGGGGGATATACGAGCAGTACTTC,CASSSRTSGGIYEQYF
.,TRBD2,TRBJ2-2,TRBV7-7,TGTGCTAGCAGCACGACTAGCGGGGGCCCGAGCACCGGGGAGCTGTTTTTT,CASSTTSGGPSTGELFF
.,.,TRBJ1-1,TRBV3-1/TRBV3-2,TGTGCCAGCAGCCAAGTCACCCCGACAGGGAACACTGAAGCTTTCTTT,CASSQVTPTGNTEAFF
.,.,TRBJ1-5,TRBV28,TGTGCCAGCACCATTCGGGGGCAGCCCCAGCATTTT,CASTIRGQPQHF
.,TRBD1,TRBJ2-2,TRBV7-9,TGTGCCAGCAGCTTAAAAGGGGGCGAGAACACCGGGGAGCTGTTTTTT,CASSLKGGENTGELFF
.,.,TRBJ1-2,TRBV5-5,TGTGCCAGCAGCCTAGGGGACATCTATGGCTACACCTTC,CASSLGDIYGYTF
.,TRBD2,TRBJ2-3,TRBV18,TGTGCCAGCTCACCACAAGAGGCGGGGGGGTCCACAGATACGCAGTATTTT,CASSPQEAGGSTDTQYF
.,TRBD1,TRBJ1-2,TRBV4-2,TGTGCCAGCAGCCAAGATATTAGAGGACAGGCTCATGGCTACACCTTC,CASSQDIRGQAHGYTF
.,TRBD1,TRBJ1-4,TRBV4-1,TGCGCCAGCAGCCAAGACAGGGGGACTAATGAAAAACTGTTTTTT,CASSQDRGTNEKLFF
.,.,TRBJ2-3,TRBV2,TGTGCCAGCAGTCTAGCTACCTTCACAGATACGCAGTATTTT,CASSLATFTDTQYF
.,TRBD2,TRBJ2-7,TRBV3-1/TRBV3-2,TGTGCCAGCAGCCAAGATCGGGGGGTTGGGCAGTACTTC,CASSQDRGVGQYF
.,TRBD1,TRBJ2-7,TRBV6-1,TGTGCCAGCAGTCAAGGCGATTTACAGGGGTTCTACGAGCAGTACTTC,CASSQGDLQGFYEQYF
.,.,TRBJ2-2,TRBV19,TGTGCCACCCGGAGGACGGAGAACACCGGGGAGCTGTTTTTT,CATRRTENTGELFF
.,.,TRBJ2-2,TRBV4-2,TGTGCCAGCAGCCAAGATCCGGCAGGGGGGTGGACCGGGGAGCTGTTTTTT,CASSQDPAGGWTGELFF
.,TRBD1,TRBJ2-2,TRBV25-1,TGTGCCAGCACCCCTCAGTCAGGGACAGCTCAGGGCACCGGGGAGCTGTTTTTT,CASTPQSGTAQGTGELFF
.,TRBD2,TRBJ2-5,TRBV15,TGTGCCACCAGCGTTAGTAGCGGGAGTTTTGAGACCCAGTACTTC,CATSVSSGSFETQYF
.,.,TRBJ1-2,TRBV5-4,TGTGCCAGCAGCTTGGCCGAGAACTATGGCTACACCTTC,CASSLAENYGYTF
.,.,TRBJ2-5,TRBV5-4,TGTGCCAGCTCCCGGAAAGGGGCCGGCTCGACCCAGTACTTC,CASSRKGAGSTQYF
once,.,TRBJ1-2,TRBV11-2,TGTGCCAGCAGCTCCGAGTCGGACTATGGCTACACCTTC,CASSSESDYGYTF
.,TRBD2,TRBJ2-3,TRBV7-7,TGTGCTAGCAGCCCCCTAGCGGGAGTGGGGGATACGCAGTATTTT,CASSPLAGVGDTQYF
many,TRBD1,TRBJ1-6,TRBV5-1,TGCGCCAGCAGACCAACGACAGGGGCGAATTCACCCCTCCACTTT,CASRPTTGANSPLHF
.,TRBD1,TRBJ1-5,TRBV2,TGTGCCAGCAGGTTCGGGACAGGGGTGAGCAATCAGCCCCAGCATTTT,CASRFGTGVSNQPQHF
.,TRBD2,TRBJ2-1,TRBV6-5,TGTGCCAGCAGAGTAGCGGGGGGCTCCTACAATGAGCAGTTCTTC,CASRVAGGSYNEQFF
few,.,TRBJ1-6,TRBV5-1,TGCGCCAGCAGCCCGGAAGATGGGACTGTCTATAATTCACCCCTCCACTTT,CASSPEDGTVYNSPLHF
.,TRBD2,TRBJ2-7,TRBV7-9,TGTGCCAGCAGCTTAGCCCGCGGACTAGCGGGGTTACCCTACGAGCAGTACTTC,CASSLARGLAGLPYEQYF
.,TRBD2,TRBJ2-7,TRBV7-2,TGTGCCAGCAGCCCAATAGCGGGGGGAACGTACGAGCAGTACTTC,CASSPIAGGTYEQYF
.,TRBD2,TRBJ2-5,TRBV28,TGTGCCAGCAGTTTAGCGACTAGCGGGGCCCGGGGAGAGACCCAGTACTTC,CASSLATSGARGETQYF
.,.,TRBJ1-4,TRBV6-6,TGTGCCAGCAGCGGACAGAGTAATGAAAAACTGTTTTTT,CASSGQSNEKLFF
.,TRBD2,TRBJ2-2,TRBV28,TGTGCCAGCAGCGAGACTAGCGGGAGTGGCTGGGAGCTGTTTTTT,CASSETSGSGWELFF
.,TRBD2,TRBJ2-5,TRBV7-2,TGTGCCAGCAGCTGGGCTAGCGGGGATCAAGAGACCCAGTACTTC,CASSWASGDQETQYF
.,.,TRBJ2-3,TRBV5-1,TGCGCCAGCACGAGCGGAGGCACTAGCACAGATACGCAGTATTTT,CASTSGGTSTDTQYF
few,.,TRBJ1-2,TRBV25-1,TGTGCCAGCAGTGAATTCCCGGAGGCAGGCTATGGCTACACCTTC,CASSEFPEAGYGYTF
.,TRBD1,TRBJ1-2,TRBV24-1,TGTGCCACCAGTCCGGGACAGGCGGACTATGGCTACACCTTC,CATSPGQADYGYTF
.,TRBD2,TRBJ2-2,TRBV5-1,TGCGCCAGCACCCCTAGCGGGACCAGGAACACCGGGGAGCTGTTTTTT,CASTPSGTRNTGELFF
once,TRBD1,TRBJ2-1,TRBV28,TGTGCCAGCGGATCAGGGGGCTTTAATGAGCAGTTCTTC,CASGSGGFNEQFF
once,TRBD1,TRBJ1-4,TRBV18,TGTGCCAGCTCAAGGACAGGGGGCTCTAATGAAAAACTGTTTTTT,CASSRTGGSNEKLFF
.,TRBD2,TRBJ2-1,TRBV11-2,TGTGCCAGCAGCTTAGATCATAGCGGGAGTTTTTCTGAGCAGTTCTTC,CASSLDHSGSFSEQFF
.,TRBD1,TRBJ2-7,TRBV7-2,TGTGCCAGCAGCTTAAACAGGGGTGCCTACGAGCAGTACTTC,CASSLNRGAYEQYF
.,.,TRBJ2-7,TRBV2,TGTGCCAGCCGGTTGCCCTACGAGCAGTACTTC,CASRLPYEQYF
once,TRBD2,TRBJ2-7,TRBV5-1,TGCGCCAGCAGCTTGGGTCTACTAGCGGGGTACGAGCAGTACTTC,CASSLGLLAGYEQYF
.,.,TRBJ1-6,TRBV6-6,TGTGCCAGCAGTTACGCCGGGGTCAATTCACCCCTCCACTTT,CASSYAGVNSPLHF
.,.,TRBJ2-1,TRBV9,TGTGCCAGCAGCGCCCGATCCCGTAGTGGGAGTGAGCAGTTCTTC,CASSARSRSGSEQFF
.,.,TRBJ1-4,TRBV7-2,TGTGCCAGCAGCTTAGATGCCGGCGAGGGTAAACTGTTTTTT,CASSLDAGEGKLFF
once,.,TRBJ2-2,TRBV5-1,TGCGCCCCACCGGGGGGCAGCGGGGAGCTGTTTTTT,CAPPGGSGELFF
.,.,TRBJ1-1,TRBV10-2,TGCGCCAGCATGCATACACCCCAGGAGAACACTGAAGCTTTCTTT,CASMHTPQENTEAFF
.,.,TRBJ2-1,TRBV12-3/TRBV12-4,TGTGCCAGCAGCCAAGATCAGTACAATGAGCAGTTCTTC,CASSQDQYNEQFF
.,.,TRBJ1-4,TRBV4-1,TGCGCCAGCAGCCAAGAATTAGGAGGCTTCAATGAAAAACTGTTTTTT,CASSQELGGFNEKLFF
.,TRBD2,TRBJ2-1,TRBV7-9,TGTGCCAGCAGCTTGCTAGCGGGAGGGCCGGGGAATGAGCAGTTCTTC,CASSLLAGGPGNEQFF